Below, one T cell receptor beta chain is given with its context. What it binds is unknown. The data were produced by immunoSEQ multiplex PCR, yet TCRdb's version contains in-frame clones alone and is incomplete. This sample carries just under 65,000 clones, about 89% of them seen once, and the ten largest clones take roughly 5.5%. Trimming took off 4 bases at V and 4 bases at J, with 10 bases between the two ends. Per the germline V gene, CDR1 is SGHVS and CDR2 is FNYEAQ. CDR3 size: 13 residues. This sample is part of a study of OX40 agonist ivuxolimab in advanced cancers. About the study: Hepatocellular carcinoma, melanoma, renal cell or head and neck cancer occurred in dose-escalation patients. Partial response was recorded in three patients: one hepatocellular carcinoma and two cutaneous melanoma cases. Findings of the study overall: Some patients without response likewise showed low normalized clonal expansion. Which antigen the expanded peripheral T cells recognized is unknown.

The V call is TRBV7-6, the J call TRBJ2-5, with D perhaps given as TRBD1 or TRBD2 (5 bases each). The sequence was obtained from an adult with an advanced solid tumor such as melanoma, head and neck, liver or kidney cancer. The specimen comprised CD4+ or CD8+ T cells sorted from blood, sampled in a trial of the OX40 agonist ivuxolimab. In DNA form, the CDR3 reads TGTGCCAGCAGCTGGGACGGAGCAGAGACCCAGTACTTC. Protein sequence: CASSWDGAETQYF.